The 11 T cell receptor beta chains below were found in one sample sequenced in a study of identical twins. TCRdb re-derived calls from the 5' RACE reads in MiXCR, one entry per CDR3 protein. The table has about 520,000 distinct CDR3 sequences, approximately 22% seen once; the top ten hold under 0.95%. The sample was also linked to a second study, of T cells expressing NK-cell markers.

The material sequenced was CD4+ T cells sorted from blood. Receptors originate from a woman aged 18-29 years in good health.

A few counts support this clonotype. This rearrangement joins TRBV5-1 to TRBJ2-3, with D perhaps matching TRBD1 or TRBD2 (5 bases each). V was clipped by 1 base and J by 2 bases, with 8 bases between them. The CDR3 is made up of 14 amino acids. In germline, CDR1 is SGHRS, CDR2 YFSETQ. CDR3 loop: CASSLRGDTDTQYF. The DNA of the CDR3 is TGCGCCAGCAGCTTGCGAGGGGACACAGATACGCAGTATTTT.

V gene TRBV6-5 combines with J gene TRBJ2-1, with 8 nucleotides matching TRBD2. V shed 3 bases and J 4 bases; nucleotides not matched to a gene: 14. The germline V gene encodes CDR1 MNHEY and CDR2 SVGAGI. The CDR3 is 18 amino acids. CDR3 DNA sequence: TGTGCCAGCAGTTATTCCGGGCGAGCGGGAGTACAATACAATGAGCAGTTCTTC. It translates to CASSYSGRAGVQYNEQFF.

The CDR3 DNA reads TGTGCCAGCAGGCTAGCGGGAGGGGGGAACGAGCAGTACTTC. Protein product: CASRLAGGGNEQYF. The rearrangement uses TRBV12-3 or TRBV12-4 and TRBJ2-7, with 12 positions matching TRBD2. J gave up 5 bases and V 6 bases, and 5 bases lay outside the gene matches. The CDR3 is 14 residues long.

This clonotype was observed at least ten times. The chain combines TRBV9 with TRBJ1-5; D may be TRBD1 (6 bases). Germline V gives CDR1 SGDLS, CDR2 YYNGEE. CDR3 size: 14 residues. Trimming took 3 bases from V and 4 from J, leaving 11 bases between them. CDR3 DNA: TGTGCCAGCAGCGCTAATACAGGGAATCAGCCCCAGCATTTT. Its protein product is CASSANTGNQPQHF.

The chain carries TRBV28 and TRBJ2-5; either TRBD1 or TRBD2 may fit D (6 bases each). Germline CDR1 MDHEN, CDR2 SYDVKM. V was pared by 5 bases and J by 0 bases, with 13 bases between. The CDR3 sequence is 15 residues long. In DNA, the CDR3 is TGTGCCAGCAGTCCCCGGGGGCGGCACCAAGAGACCCAGTACTTC. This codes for CASSPRGRHQETQYF.

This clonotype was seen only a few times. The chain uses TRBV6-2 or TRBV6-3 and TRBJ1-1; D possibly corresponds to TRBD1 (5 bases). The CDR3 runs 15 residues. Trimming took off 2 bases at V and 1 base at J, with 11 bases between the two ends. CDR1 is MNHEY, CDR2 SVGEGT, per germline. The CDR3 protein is CASSYPSGGNTEAFF. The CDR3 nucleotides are TGTGCCAGCAGTTACCCCTCCGGGGGGAACACTGAAGCTTTCTTT.

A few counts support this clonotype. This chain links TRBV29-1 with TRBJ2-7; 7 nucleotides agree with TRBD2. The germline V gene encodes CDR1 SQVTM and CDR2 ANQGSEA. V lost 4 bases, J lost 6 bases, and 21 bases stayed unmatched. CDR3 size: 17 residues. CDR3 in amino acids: CSVAGYRGSGSALEQYF. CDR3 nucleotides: TGCAGCGTTGCCGGGTATCGCGGGAGCGGTAGTGCTCTCGAGCAGTACTTC.

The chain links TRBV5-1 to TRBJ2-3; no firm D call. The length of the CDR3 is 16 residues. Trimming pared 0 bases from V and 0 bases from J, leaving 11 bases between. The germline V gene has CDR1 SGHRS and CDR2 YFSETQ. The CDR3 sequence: CASSLGTSLSTDTQYF. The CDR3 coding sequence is TGCGCCAGCAGCTTGGGTACCAGCCTTAGCACAGATACGCAGTATTTT.

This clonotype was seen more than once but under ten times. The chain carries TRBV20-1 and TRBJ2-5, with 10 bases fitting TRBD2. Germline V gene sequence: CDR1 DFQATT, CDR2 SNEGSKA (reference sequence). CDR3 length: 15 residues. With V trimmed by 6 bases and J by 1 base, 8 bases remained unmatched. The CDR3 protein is CSARTPSGSQETQYF. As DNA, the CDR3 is TGCAGTGCCCGGACGCCTAGCGGGAGCCAAGAGACCCAGTACTTC.

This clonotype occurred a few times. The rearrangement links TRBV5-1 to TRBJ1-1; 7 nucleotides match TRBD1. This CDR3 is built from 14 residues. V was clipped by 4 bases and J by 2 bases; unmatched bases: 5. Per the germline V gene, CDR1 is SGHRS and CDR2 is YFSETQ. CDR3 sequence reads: CASSEGTANTEAFF. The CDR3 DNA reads TGCGCCAGCAGCGAGGGGACAGCTAACACTGAAGCTTTCTTT.

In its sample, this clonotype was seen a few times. Written as DNA, the CDR3 is TGTGCCAGCAGCTTTCGTCTAGCGGGAGGGCTAAATACCGGGGAGCTGTTTTTT. This translates into CASSFRLAGGLNTGELFF. The chain employs TRBV5-5 and TRBJ2-2; 12 bases align to TRBD2. The germline V gene encodes CDR1 SGHKS and CDR2 YYEKEE (reference sequence). This CDR3 has 18 residues. V was clipped by 2 bases and J by 5 bases; unmatched bases: 10.